The sequence of this T cell receptor (beta chain) was determined in a study of T cells in Graves' hyperthyroidism and ophthalmopathy. The TCR beta CDR3 regions underwent amplification using RNA transcripts as the source. The study used the HTBI primer set for a first-round RT-PCR of the TCR CDR3. TCRdb passed the multiplex PCR reads through MiXCR, listing each CDR3 protein once. This repertoire shows about 610,000 distinct CDR3 sequences, roughly 15% found once; its top ten account for approximately 4.3%. Points from the study as a whole: The model forecast ophthalmopathy, anticipating it by a median about six months before onset.

This clonotype has just a few counts. Its target is unknown. Germline V CDR1 and CDR2: DFQATT, SNEGSKA (reference sequence). The junction had 16 bases not matched to a gene; V was cut back by 5 bases and J by 4 bases. The length of the CDR3 is 16 residues. Patients with uncontrolled infections, other autoimmune diseases, pregnancy or lactation were excluded. The chain has TRBV20-1 and TRBJ2-5; 7 bases agree with TRBD2. The TCR comes from a woman aged 40 to 50 with Graves' ophthalmopathy. Sequencing used blood. The CDR3 region is CSAEPPITSERETQYF. Here the CDR3 DNA reads TGCAGTGCTGAGCCGCCGATAACTAGCGAAAGAGAGACCCAGTACTTC.